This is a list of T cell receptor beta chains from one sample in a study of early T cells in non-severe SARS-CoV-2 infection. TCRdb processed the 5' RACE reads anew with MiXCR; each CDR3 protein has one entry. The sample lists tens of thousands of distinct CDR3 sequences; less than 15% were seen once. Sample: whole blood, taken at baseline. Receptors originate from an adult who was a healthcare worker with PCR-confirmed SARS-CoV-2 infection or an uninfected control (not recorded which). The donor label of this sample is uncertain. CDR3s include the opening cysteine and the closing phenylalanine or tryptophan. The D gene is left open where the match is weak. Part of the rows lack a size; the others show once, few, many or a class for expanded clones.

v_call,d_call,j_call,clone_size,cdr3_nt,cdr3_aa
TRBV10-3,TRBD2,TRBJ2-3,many,TGTGCCATCAGTGTCGGGGGGGCCGATACGCAGTATTTT,CAISVGGADTQYF
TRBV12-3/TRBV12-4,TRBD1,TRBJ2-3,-,TGTGCCAGCAGTCTATGGGACAGGGAATCTAGCACAGATACGCAGTATTTT,CASSLWDRESSTDTQYF
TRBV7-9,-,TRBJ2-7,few,TGTGCCAGCAGTGGCACCGCCTACGAGCAGTACTTC,CASSGTAYEQYF
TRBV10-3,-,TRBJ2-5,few,TGTGCCATCAGTGAGTCGATGGCTTCAGAGACCCAGTACTTC,CAISESMASETQYF
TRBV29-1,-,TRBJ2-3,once,TGCAGCGTTGAAGACCTTGGTGCGCGCACAGATACGCAGTATTTT,CSVEDLGARTDTQYF
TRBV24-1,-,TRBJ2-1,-,TGTGCCACCAGTCCGGGGAAGAGCTCCTACAATGAGCAGTTCTTC,CATSPGKSSYNEQFF
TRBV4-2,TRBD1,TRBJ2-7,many,TGTGCCAGCAGCCAAGATCTAAACAGGGGTGGCGTCTACGAGCAGTACTTC,CASSQDLNRGGVYEQYF
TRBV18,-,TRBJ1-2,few,TGTGCCAGCTCACTAGCTCGGGAGGACGGCTACACCTTC,CASSLAREDGYTF
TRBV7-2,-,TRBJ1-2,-,TGTGCCAGCAGCCCCGAGAACAGATTTGGCTACACCTTC,CASSPENRFGYTF
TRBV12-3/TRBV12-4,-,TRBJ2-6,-,TGTGCCAGCAGTACGATCTCTGGGGCCAACGTCCTGACTTTC,CASSTISGANVLTF
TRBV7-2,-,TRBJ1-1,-,TGTGCCAGCAGCTTGGAGCGGGTTGGCACTGAAGCTTTCTTT,CASSLERVGTEAFF
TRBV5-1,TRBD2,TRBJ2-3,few,TGCGCCAGCAGCTTGGAACCAGCGGGGGGACGGGCAGATACGCAGTATTTT,CASSLEPAGGRADTQYF
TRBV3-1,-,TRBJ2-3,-,TGTGCCAGCAGCCAAGTCGGCGGAAGCACGCAGTATTTT,CASSQVGGSTQYF
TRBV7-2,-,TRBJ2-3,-,TGTGCCAGCAGCCAGAACGTAGCGGATACGCAGTATTTT,CASSQNVADTQYF
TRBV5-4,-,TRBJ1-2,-,TGTGCCAGCAGCCCCCTGGTGGGGGGGCTCGGCTATGGCTACACCTTC,CASSPLVGGLGYGYTF
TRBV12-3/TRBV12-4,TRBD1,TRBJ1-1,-,TGTGCCAGCACTGCAGGGGGCACAGCTTTCTTT,CASTAGGTAFF
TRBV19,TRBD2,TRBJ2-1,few,TGTGCCAGTAGTATGGACGGGAGGAGCTCCTACAATGAGCAGTTCTTC,CASSMDGRSSYNEQFF
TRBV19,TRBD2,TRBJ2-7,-,TGTGCCAGTATGAGAGCGGGGGGCTACGAGCAGTACTTC,CASMRAGGYEQYF
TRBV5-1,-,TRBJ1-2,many,TGCGCCAGCAGCTTGTGGGGCCCACGTGCGTACTACAGGGCTACTAACTATGGCTACACCTTC,CASSLWGPRAYYRATNYGYTF
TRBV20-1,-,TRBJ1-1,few,TGCAGTGCCCCGACAGGCTTGAACACTGAAGCTTTCTTT,CSAPTGLNTEAFF
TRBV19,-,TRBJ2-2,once,TGTGCCAGTAGTATAGCGGTCAGGGACCCTAAGACCGGGGAGCTGTTTTTT,CASSIAVRDPKTGELFF
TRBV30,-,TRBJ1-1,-,TGTGCCTGGGCCGGTTGGGAGCGTGAAGCTTTCTTT,CAWAGWEREAFF
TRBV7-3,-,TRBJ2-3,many,TGTGCCAGCAGCTTAATTCCTCGAGATACGCAGTATTTT,CASSLIPRDTQYF
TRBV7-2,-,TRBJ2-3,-,TGTGCCAGCAGCTTAGGGAGAGACCCTCTTACGCAGTATTTT,CASSLGRDPLTQYF
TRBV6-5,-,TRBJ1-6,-,TGTGCCAGCAGCCTCGCGACAGGCTCCTATAATTCACCCCTCCACTTT,CASSLATGSYNSPLHF
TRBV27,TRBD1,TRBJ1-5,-,TGTGCCAGCAGTTTGGGCGGGACAGGGTATCAGCCCCAGCATTTT,CASSLGGTGYQPQHF
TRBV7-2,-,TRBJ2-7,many,TGTGCCAGCAGCTTAGTTTATTGGGGGACGGGTGAGCAGTACTTC,CASSLVYWGTGEQYF
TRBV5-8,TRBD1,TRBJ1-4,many,TGTGCCAGCAGCCCGGGACAGACTTCAACTAATGAAAAACTGTTTTTT,CASSPGQTSTNEKLFF
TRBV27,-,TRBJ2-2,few,TGTGCCAGCAGTTTAAGTCAGGCCAACCCGGGGCGGTCGTTCACCGGGGAGCTGTTTTTT,CASSLSQANPGRSFTGELFF
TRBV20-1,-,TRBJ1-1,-,TGCAGTGCTAGAGGGGGACCGCTGAACACTGAAGCTTTCTTT,CSARGGPLNTEAFF
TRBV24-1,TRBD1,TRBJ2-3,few,TGTGTCACCAGCGCAGGGGGCAAAGATACGCAGTATTTT,CVTSAGGKDTQYF
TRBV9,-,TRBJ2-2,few,TGTGCCAGCAGCCCAACGGACAGAGCGAACACCGGGGAGCTGTTTTTT,CASSPTDRANTGELFF
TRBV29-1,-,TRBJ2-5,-,TGCAGCGTTGCCCCAGGGGAGACCCAGTACTTC,CSVAPGETQYF
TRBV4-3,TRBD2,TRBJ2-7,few,TGCGCCAGCAGCCAAGGTAGCGGGGGCGCCTACGAGCAGTACTTC,CASSQGSGGAYEQYF
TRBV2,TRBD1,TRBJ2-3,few,TGTGCCAGCAGTGAAATCCGCACAGGGGCCTATTTCACAGATACGCAGTATTTT,CASSEIRTGAYFTDTQYF
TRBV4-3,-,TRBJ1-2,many,TGCGCCAGCAGCCAAGAGAAGGTTAACTATGGCTACACCTTC,CASSQEKVNYGYTF
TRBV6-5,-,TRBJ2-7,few,TGTGCCAGCAGTTACTCGATGGAGGGGCTTGGGACCTACGAGCAGTACTTC,CASSYSMEGLGTYEQYF
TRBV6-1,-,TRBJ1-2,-,TGTGCCAGCACCCCTGGGAAGGGCAGGGCCCCCAGAAACTATGGCTACACCTTC,CASTPGKGRAPRNYGYTF
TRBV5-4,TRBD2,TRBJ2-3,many,TGTGCCAGCAGCTTGAGTAGCGGGGACTCTCGGCAGTATTTT,CASSLSSGDSRQYF
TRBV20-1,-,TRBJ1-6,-,TGCAGTGCTTATGACAGTTATAATTCACCCCTCCACTTT,CSAYDSYNSPLHF
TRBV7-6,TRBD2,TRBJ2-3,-,TGTGCCAGCAGCCAACCGACTAGCGGGAGGGCAGATACGCAGTATTTT,CASSQPTSGRADTQYF
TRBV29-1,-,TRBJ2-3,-,TGCAGCGTTGCCAGACCCACAGATACGCAGTATTTT,CSVARPTDTQYF
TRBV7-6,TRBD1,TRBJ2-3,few,TGTGCCAGCAGCGCTAGGCCACCCAGGGGACAGGGTACAGCAGATACGCAGTATTTT,CASSARPPRGQGTADTQYF
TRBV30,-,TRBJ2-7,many,TGTGCCTGGAGTGTAAGTACTCGCGAGCAGTACTTC,CAWSVSTREQYF
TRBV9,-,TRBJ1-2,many,TGTGCCAGCAGCGTGGAGACCAACTATGGCTACACCTTC,CASSVETNYGYTF
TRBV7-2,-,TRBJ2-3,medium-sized,TGTGCCAGCAGCCGCTCCGGGGGGCCGGGGGATACGCAGTATTTT,CASSRSGGPGDTQYF
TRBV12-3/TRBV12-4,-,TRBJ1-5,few,TGTGCCAGCAGTTCCTGGAATCAGCCCCAGCATTTT,CASSSWNQPQHF
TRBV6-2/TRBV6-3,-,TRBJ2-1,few,TGTGCCAGCAGTTACCCGGCCTTCAGAGTGAATGAGCAGTTCTTC,CASSYPAFRVNEQFF
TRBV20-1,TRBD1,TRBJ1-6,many,TGCAGTGCCCCATCAAGGGACAGGGCCCTATTTGGCCTCCACTTT,CSAPSRDRALFGLHF
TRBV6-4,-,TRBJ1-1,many,TGTGCCAGCAGGGATGACAGACAAATGAACACTGAAGCTTTCTTT,CASRDDRQMNTEAFF
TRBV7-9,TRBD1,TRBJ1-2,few,TGTGCCAGCAGCACCCAGGGGGGCTATGGCTACACCTTC,CASSTQGGYGYTF
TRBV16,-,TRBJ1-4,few,TGTGCCAGCAGCCAATCGAGGGAGGGATCGGTGTTTTTT,CASSQSREGSVFF
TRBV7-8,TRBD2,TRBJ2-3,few,TGTGCCAGCAGCTCGACTAGCTTCACGCAGTATTTT,CASSSTSFTQYF
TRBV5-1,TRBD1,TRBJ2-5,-,TGCGCCAGCAGCTCCACAGGGGGCGTCGAGACCCAGTACTTC,CASSSTGGVETQYF
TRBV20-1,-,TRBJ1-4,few,TGCAGTGCTCGGGACACCTCCTCGGAAAAACTGTTTTTT,CSARDTSSEKLFF
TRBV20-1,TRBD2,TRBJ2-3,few,TGCAGTGCTAGAGATTCCTTCGGACTAGCGGGGACAGATACGCAGTATTTT,CSARDSFGLAGTDTQYF